This T cell receptor (beta chain) was captured by sequencing in a study of blood T cell repertoires in COVID-19. This CDR3 region has 14 residues. V was trimmed by 4 bases and J by 2 bases, leaving 10 bases between them. Germline CDR1 is MNHEY and CDR2 is SVGEGT. Sequencing used immunoSEQ multiplex PCR; TCRdb keeps in-frame clones, though not all of them. This table holds a few hundred thousand clones, roughly 80% found once. This clonotype originated in a woman aged 45-65 years who had recovered from COVID-19. The sequenced sample was PBMCs or T cells enriched from blood (not recorded which). The chain uses TRBV6-2 or TRBV6-3 and TRBJ2-3; weak D call: TRBD1 (6 bases). Here the CDR3 DNA reads TGTGCCAGCAGTTTCTTGGGGGCCACAGATACGCAGTATTTT. Encoded protein: CASSFLGATDTQYF.